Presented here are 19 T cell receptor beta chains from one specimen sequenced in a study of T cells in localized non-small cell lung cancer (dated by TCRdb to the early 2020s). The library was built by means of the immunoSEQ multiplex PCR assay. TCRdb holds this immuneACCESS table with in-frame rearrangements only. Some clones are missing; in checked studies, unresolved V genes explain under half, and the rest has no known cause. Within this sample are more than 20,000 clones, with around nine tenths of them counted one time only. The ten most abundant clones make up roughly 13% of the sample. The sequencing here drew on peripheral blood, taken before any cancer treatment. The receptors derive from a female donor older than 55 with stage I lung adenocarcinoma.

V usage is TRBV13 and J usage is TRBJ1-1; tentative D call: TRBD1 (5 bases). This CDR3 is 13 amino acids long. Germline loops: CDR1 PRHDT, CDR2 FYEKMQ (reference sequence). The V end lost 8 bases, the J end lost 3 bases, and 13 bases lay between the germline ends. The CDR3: CASRGFWDTEAFF. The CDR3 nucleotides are TGTGCCAGCCGGGGGTTCTGGGACACTGAAGCTTTCTTT.

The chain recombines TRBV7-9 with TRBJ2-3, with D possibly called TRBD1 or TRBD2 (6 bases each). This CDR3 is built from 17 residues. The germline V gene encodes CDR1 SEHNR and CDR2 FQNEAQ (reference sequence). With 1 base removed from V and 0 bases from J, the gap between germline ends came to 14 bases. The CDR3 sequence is CASSLGRGGRSTDTQYF. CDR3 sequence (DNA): TGTGCCAGCAGCTTAGGTCGAGGGGGGCGAAGCACAGATACGCAGTATTTT.

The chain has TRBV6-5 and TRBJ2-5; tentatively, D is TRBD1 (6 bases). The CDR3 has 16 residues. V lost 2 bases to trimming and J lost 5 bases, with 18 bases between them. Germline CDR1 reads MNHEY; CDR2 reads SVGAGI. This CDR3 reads CASSYGAQERGETQYF. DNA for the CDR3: TGTGCCAGCAGTTACGGGGCACAGGAGAGGGGGGAGACCCAGTACTTC.

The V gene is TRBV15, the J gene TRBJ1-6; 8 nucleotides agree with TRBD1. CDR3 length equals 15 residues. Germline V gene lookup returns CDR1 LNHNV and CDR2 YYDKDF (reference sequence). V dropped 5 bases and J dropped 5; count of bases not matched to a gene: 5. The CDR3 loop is CATSRGQEDNSPLHF. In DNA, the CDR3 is TGTGCCACCAGCCGGGGACAGGAGGATAATTCACCCCTCCACTTT.

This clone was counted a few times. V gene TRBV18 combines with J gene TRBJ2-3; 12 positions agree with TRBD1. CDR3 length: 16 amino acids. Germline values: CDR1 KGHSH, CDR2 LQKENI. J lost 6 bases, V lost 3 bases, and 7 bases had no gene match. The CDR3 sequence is CASSPGQGAFGDTQYF. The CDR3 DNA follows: TGTGCCAGCTCACCGGGACAGGGGGCCTTTGGGGATACGCAGTATTTT.

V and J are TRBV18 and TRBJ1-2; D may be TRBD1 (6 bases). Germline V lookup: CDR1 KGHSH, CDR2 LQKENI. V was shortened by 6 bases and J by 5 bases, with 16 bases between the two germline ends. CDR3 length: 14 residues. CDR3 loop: CASSQKGDPYGYTF. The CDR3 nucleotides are TGTGCCAGCTCCCAGAAGGGGGACCCTTATGGCTACACCTTC.

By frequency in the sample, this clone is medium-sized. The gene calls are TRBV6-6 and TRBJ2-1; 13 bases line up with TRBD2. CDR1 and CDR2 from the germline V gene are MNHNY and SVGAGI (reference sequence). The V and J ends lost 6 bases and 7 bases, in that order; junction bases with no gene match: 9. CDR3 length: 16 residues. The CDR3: CASRLRLAGGGNEQFF. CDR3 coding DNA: TGTGCCAGCAGGTTGAGACTAGCGGGAGGCGGTAATGAGCAGTTCTTC.

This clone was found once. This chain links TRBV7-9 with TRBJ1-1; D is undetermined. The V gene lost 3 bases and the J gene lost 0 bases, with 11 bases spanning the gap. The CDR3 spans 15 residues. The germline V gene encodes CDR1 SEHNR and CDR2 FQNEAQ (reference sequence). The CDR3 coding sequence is TGTGCCAGCAGCTTTATGACAAGCATGAACACTGAAGCTTTCTTT. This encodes CASSFMTSMNTEAFF.

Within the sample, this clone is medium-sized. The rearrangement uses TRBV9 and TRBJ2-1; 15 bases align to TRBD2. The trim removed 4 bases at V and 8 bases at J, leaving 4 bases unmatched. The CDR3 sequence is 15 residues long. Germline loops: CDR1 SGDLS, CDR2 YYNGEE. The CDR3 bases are TGTGCCAGCAGCATCGGACTAGCGGGAGGGGATGAGCAGTTCTTC. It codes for CASSIGLAGGDEQFF.

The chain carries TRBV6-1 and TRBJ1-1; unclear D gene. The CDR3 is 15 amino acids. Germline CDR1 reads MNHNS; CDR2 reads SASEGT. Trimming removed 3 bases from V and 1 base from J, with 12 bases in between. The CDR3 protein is CASSDGVWRNTEAFF. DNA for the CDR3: TGTGCCAGCAGTGACGGGGTGTGGCGGAACACTGAAGCTTTCTTT.

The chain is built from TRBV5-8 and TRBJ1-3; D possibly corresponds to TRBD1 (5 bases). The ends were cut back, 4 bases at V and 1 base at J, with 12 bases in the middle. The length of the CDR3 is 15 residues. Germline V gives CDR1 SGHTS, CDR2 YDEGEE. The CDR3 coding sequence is TGTGCCAGCAGCAAACCTAAGGGGTCTGGAAACACCATATATTTT. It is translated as CASSKPKGSGNTIYF.

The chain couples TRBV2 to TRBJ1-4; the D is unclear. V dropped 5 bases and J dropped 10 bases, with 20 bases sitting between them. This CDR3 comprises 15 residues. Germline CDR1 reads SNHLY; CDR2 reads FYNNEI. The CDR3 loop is CASSSGSSPWGKLFF. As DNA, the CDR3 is TGTGCCAGCAGTTCGGGGTCCTCCCCTTGGGGAAAACTGTTTTTT.

The CDR3 DNA sequence: TGTGCCAGCAGCCCCCGACAGTCCTACAATGAGCAGTTCTTC. Translating it yields CASSPRQSYNEQFF. The chain employs TRBV11-3 and TRBJ2-1, with a possible D match to TRBD1 (5 bases). Germline CDR1 is SGHNT and CDR2 is YENEEA. V lost 5 bases to trimming and J lost 1 base, with 9 bases between them. The length of the CDR3 is 14 residues.

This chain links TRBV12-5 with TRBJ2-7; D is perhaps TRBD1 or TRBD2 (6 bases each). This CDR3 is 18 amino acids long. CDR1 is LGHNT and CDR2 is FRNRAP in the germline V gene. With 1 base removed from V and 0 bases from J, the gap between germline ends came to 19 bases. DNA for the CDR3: TGTGCTAGTGGTTTGGGGTCCCGAGGGGGAGGAGGCTCCTACGAGCAGTACTTC. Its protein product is CASGLGSRGGGGSYEQYF.

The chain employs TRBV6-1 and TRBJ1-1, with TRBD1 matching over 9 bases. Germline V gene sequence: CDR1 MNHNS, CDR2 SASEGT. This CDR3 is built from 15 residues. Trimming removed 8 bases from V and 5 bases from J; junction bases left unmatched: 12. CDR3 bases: TGTGCCAGCCCCGGGACAGGGTGGGGAAGAACTGAAGCTTTCTTT. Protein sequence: CASPGTGWGRTEAFF.

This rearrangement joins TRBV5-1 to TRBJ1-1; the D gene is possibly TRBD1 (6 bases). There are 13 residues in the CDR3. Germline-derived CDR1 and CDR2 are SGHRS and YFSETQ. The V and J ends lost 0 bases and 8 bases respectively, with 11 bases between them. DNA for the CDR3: TGCGCCAGCAGCTTGGTCCTAACAGGGGAAGCTTTCTTT. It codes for CASSLVLTGEAFF.

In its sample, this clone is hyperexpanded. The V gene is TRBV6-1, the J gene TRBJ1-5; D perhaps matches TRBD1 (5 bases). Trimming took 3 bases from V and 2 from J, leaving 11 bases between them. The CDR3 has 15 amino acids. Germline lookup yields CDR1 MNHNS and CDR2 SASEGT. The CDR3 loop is CASSEVGGGNQPQHF. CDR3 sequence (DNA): TGTGCCAGCAGTGAGGTCGGGGGGGGCAATCAGCCCCAGCATTTT.

CDR3 protein: CASSPLASGANVLTF. The CDR3 DNA reads as TGTGCCAGCAGCCCACTGGCCTCTGGGGCCAACGTCCTGACTTTC. V and J are TRBV14 and TRBJ2-6; D is unresolved. V was clipped by 4 bases and J by 0 bases, with 7 bases between them. The CDR3 runs 15 residues. Looked up from germline, CDR1 is SGHDN and CDR2 is FVKESK.

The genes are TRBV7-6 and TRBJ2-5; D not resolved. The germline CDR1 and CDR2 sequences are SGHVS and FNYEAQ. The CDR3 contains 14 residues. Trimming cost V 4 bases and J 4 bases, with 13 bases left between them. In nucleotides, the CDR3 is TGTGCCAGCAGCTCCCCAGCCAAGCTAGAGACCCAGTACTTC. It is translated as CASSSPAKLETQYF. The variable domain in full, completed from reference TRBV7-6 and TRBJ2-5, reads GAGVSQSPRYKVTKRGQDVALRCDPISGHVSLYWYRQALGQGPEFLTYFNYEAQQDKSGLPNDRFSAERPEGSISTLTIQRTEQRDSAMYRCASSSPAKLETQYFGPGTRLLVL.